These 2 T cell receptor beta chains originate from one sample sequenced in a study of blood T cell repertoires in COVID-19. Produced via immunoSEQ multiplex PCR; TCRdb's table is partial and in-frame only. The table includes 200,000 to 250,000 clones, approximately 91% detected once. The sequenced material came from peripheral blood. The receptors here all came from a woman aged 60-75 years with acute or convalescent COVID-19.

The chain has TRBV19 and TRBJ1-5; D unclear. This CDR3 is 11 amino acids long. The V end was cut by 8 bases, the J end by 5 bases, with 7 bases between. Germline V gene data show CDR1 as LNHDA and CDR2 as SQIVND (reference sequence). The CDR3 reads CASGPYQPQHF. DNA for the CDR3: TGTGCCAGTGGGCCGTATCAGCCCCAGCATTTT.

The CDR3 DNA reads as TGCGCCAGCAGTGAGTCGGGGGGACTAGCGGGAGGTCAACAGTTCTTC. Translation gives CASSESGGLAGGQQFF. This sequence joins TRBV10-2 and TRBJ2-1; 15 bases match TRBD2. Germline loops: CDR1 WSHSY, CDR2 SAAADI. V gave up 0 bases and J gave up 13 bases; unmatched junction bases: 7. This CDR3 is 16 amino acids long.